This TCR beta chain was sequenced in a study of long-term antiretroviral therapy in people with HIV. Broader study findings: Samples were collected from about 2003 to 2018 under possibly less effective ART regimens. Diversity increased after ART yet remained lower than in transplant donor controls.

The CDR3 is 17 residues long. Germline CDR1 is SGHTA and CDR2 is FQGTGA. V dropped 6 bases and J dropped 7; count of bases not matched to a gene: 16. They ran version v3.0 of the immunoSEQ assay at survey level. Measured with immunoSEQ multiplex PCR; TCRdb has only the in-frame clones, and not every one. The repertoire holds some 31,000 clones, 95% seen once, with 6.5% to 10% in the top ten. Samples held about 0.85-11 million cryopreserved PBMC before DNA extraction. Worth noting for this clone: As yet, its antigen is unknown.

The TCR sequence derives from a man in his thirties or forties with HIV. The chain has TRBV7-3 and TRBJ2-1, with 9 bases identical to TRBD1. Material: unsorted PBMCs, obtained 5.3 years after starting antiretroviral therapy. In DNA form, the CDR3 reads TGTGCCAGCAGTCGTTCTAATCCGGGACAGGGTGGGAATGAGCAGTTCTTC. Encoded protein: CASSRSNPGQGGNEQFF.